The 6 T cell receptor beta chains below were found in one sample sequenced in a study of blood T cell repertoires in COVID-19. Sequencing used immunoSEQ multiplex PCR; TCRdb keeps in-frame clones, though not all of them. The sample contains tens of thousands of clones, under 80% of which appear only once. The sample taken for sequencing was peripheral blood. These receptors originate from a human donor with acute or convalescent COVID-19. The donor label of this sample is uncertain.

This chain links TRBV11-2 with TRBJ2-2, with 8 bases that match TRBD1. V lost 6 bases, J lost 1 base, and 7 bases stayed unmatched. Germline loops: CDR1 SGHAT, CDR2 FQNNGV. The CDR3 has 16 amino acids. The CDR3 loop is CASRYRTGQNTGELFF. For the CDR3, the DNA is TGTGCCAGCAGGTACAGGACAGGGCAGAACACCGGGGAGCTGTTTTTT.

The chain has TRBV19 and TRBJ2-3, with 7 bases fitting TRBD1. CDR3 length equals 14 residues. The V and J ends lost 10 bases and 0 bases, in that order; junction bases with no gene match: 7. CDR1 and CDR2 (germline): LNHDA, SQIVND (reference sequence). The CDR3 DNA follows: TGTGCCACCCTAGAGACAGGGAGCACAGATACGCAGTATTTT. Its protein is CATLETGSTDTQYF.

This clone occurred many times. This sequence joins TRBV2 and TRBJ1-2, with 7 positions matching TRBD1. CDR1 SNHLY and CDR2 FYNNEI come from the germline V gene. This CDR3 contains 13 residues. The ends lost 4 bases at V and 5 bases at J; junction bases unmatched: 4. CDR3 sequence: CASSGTGQYGYTF. In DNA form, the CDR3 reads TGTGCCAGCAGTGGGACAGGCCAATATGGCTACACCTTC.

The gene calls are TRBV3-1 (or the pseudogene TRBV3-2) and TRBJ2-7, with D possibly TRBD1 on 6 matching bases. Germline lookup yields CDR1 LGHDT and CDR2 YNNKEL (reference sequence). The V and J ends lost 1 base and 0 bases respectively, with 10 bases between them. The CDR3 has 15 amino acids. The CDR3 reads CASSQGQGSSYEQYF. CDR3 DNA: TGTGCCAGCAGCCAAGGGCAGGGGAGCTCCTACGAGCAGTACTTC.

This clone has just one count. The chain is built from TRBV7-2 and TRBJ1-1, with 8 bases matching TRBD1. Germline CDR1 SGHTA, CDR2 FQGNSA. Trimming cost V 1 base and J 0 bases; bases outside gene matches: 4. This CDR3 is 16 amino acids long. CDR3 sequence: CASSLGQGRMNTEAFF. CDR3 sequence (DNA): TGTGCCAGCAGCTTAGGACAGGGGAGAATGAACACTGAAGCTTTCTTT. The full variable domain, its missing parts supplied by reference TRBV7-2 and TRBJ1-1, is GAGVSQSPSNKVTEKGKDVELRCDPISGHTALYWYRQSLGQGLEFLIYFQGNSAPDKSGLPSDRFSAERTGGSVSTLTIQRTQQEDSAVYLCASSLGQGRMNTEAFFGQGTRLTVV.

The chain couples TRBV7-3 to TRBJ1-1; D is undetermined. The germline V gene encodes CDR1 SGHTA and CDR2 FQGTGA. The CDR3 consists of 13 residues. Trimming removed 4 bases from V and 1 base from J, with 7 bases in between. CDR3 sequence (DNA): TGTGCCAGCAGCTGGACTGGGAACACTGAAGCTTTCTTT. It encodes CASSWTGNTEAFF. Together with reference TRBV7-3 and TRBJ1-1, the CDR3 gives the full variable domain: GAGVSQTPSNKVTEKGKYVELRCDPISGHTALYWYRQSLGQGPEFLIYFQGTGAADDSGLPNDRFFAVRPEGSVSTLKIQRTERGDSAVYLCASSWTGNTEAFFGQGTRLTVV.